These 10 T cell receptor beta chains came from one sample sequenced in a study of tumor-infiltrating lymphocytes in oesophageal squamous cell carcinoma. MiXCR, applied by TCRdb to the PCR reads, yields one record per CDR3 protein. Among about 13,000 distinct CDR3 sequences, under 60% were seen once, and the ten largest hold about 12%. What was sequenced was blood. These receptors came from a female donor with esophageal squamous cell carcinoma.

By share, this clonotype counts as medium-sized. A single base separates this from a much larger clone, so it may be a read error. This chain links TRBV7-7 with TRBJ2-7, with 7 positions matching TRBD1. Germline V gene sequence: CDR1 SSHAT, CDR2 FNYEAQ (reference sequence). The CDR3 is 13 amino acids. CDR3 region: CASSSDRNNEQYF. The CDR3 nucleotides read TGTGCTAGCAGCTCGGACAGGAACAATGAGCAGTACTTC.

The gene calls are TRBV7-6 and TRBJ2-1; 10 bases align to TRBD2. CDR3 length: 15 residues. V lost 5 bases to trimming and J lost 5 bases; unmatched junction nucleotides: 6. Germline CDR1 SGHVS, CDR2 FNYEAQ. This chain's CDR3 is CASSPIAGGHNEQFF. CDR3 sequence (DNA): TGTGCCAGCAGCCCTATAGCGGGAGGCCACAATGAGCAGTTCTTC.

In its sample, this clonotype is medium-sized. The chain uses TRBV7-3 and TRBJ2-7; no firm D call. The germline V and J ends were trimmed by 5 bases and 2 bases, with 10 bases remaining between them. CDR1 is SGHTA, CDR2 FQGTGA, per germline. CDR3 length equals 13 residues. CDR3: CASSPDFTYEQYF. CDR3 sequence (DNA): TGTGCCAGCAGCCCAGATTTTACCTACGAGCAGTACTTC.

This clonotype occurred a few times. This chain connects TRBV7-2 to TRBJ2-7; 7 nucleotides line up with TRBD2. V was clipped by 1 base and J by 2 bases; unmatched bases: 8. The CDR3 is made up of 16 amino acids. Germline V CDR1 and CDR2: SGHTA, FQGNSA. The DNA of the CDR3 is TGTGCCAGCAGCTTAGGACAAGCGGGATTACCCTACGAGCAGTACTTC. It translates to CASSLGQAGLPYEQYF.

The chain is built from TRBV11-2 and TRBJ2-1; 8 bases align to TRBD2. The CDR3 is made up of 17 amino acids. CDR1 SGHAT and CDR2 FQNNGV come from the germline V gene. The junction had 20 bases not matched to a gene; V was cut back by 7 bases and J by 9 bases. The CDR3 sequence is CASNMDSWLAGSVEQFF. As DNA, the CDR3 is TGTGCCAGCAACATGGACTCATGGTTAGCGGGATCCGTTGAGCAGTTCTTC.

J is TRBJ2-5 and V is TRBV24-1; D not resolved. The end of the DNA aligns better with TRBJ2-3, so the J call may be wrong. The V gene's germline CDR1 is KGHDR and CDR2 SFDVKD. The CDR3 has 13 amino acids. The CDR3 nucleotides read TGTGCCACCAGTGTCCCAGGAGTAGATACGCAGTATTTT. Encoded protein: CATSVPGVDTQYF.

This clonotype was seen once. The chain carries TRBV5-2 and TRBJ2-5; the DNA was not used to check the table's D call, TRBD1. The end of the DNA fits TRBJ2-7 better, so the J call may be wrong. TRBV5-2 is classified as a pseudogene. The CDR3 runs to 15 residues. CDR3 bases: TGTGCCAGCAGCACAACCCGGACAGGGTTCTACGAGCAGTACTTC. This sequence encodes CASSTTRTGFYEQYF.

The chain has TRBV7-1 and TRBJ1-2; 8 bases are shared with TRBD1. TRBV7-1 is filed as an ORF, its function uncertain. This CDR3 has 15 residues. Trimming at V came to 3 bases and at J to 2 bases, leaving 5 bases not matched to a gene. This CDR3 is CASSSSTGGNYGYTF. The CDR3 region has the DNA TGTGCCAGCAGCTCCTCCACAGGGGGGAACTATGGCTACACCTTC.

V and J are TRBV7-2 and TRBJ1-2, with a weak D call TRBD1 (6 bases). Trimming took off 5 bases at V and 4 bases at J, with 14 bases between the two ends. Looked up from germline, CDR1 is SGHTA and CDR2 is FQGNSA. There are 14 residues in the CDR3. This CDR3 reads CASSVTGIGYGYTF. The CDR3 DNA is TGTGCCAGCAGCGTAACAGGGATTGGCTATGGCTACACCTTC.

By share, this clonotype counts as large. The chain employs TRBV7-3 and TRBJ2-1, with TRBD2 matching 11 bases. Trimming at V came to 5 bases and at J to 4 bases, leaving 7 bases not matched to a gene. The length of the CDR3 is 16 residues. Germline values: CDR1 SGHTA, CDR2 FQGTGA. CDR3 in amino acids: CASSNSGGATYNEQFF. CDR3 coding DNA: TGTGCCAGCAGCAATAGCGGGGGGGCTACTTACAATGAGCAGTTCTTC.